This T cell receptor beta chain derives from a study of CD8+ T cells in alopecia areata. Reverse transcription of extracted RNA yielded cDNA, which provided the sequencing template. Here immunoSEQ multiplex PCR was the method, and the copy in TCRdb shows in-frame clones only, minus some. The repertoire holds 150,000 or so clones, about 87% seen once, with less than 15% in the top ten. This clonotype originated in a human donor with alopecia areata. Sequenced here: CD8+ T cells sorted from blood, sampled at week 0.

CDR3 DNA: TGCGCCAGCAGCCATAGAATAGACCCCACGGACATTCAGTACTTC. This translates into CASSHRIDPTDIQYF. V usage is TRBV4-1 and J usage is TRBJ2-4; D call uncertain. Germline CDR1 reads MGHRA; CDR2 reads YSYEKL. CDR3 size: 15 residues. V was trimmed by 3 bases and J by 8 bases, leaving 17 bases between them.